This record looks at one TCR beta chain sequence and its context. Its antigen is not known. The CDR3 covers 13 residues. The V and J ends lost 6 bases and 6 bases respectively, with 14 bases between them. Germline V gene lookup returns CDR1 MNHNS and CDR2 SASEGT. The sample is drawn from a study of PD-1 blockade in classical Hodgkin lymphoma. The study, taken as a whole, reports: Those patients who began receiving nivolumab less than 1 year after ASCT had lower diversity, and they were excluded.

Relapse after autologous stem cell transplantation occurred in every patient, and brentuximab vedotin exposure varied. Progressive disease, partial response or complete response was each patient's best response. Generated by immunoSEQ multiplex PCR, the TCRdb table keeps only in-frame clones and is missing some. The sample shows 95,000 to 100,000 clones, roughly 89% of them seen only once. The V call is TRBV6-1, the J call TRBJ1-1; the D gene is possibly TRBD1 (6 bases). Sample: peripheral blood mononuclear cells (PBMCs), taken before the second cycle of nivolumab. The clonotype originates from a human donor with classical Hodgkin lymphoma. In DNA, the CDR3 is TGTGCCAGCAGCCGAAGGGGGGAGGCTGAAGCTTTCTTT. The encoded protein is CASSRRGEAEAFF.